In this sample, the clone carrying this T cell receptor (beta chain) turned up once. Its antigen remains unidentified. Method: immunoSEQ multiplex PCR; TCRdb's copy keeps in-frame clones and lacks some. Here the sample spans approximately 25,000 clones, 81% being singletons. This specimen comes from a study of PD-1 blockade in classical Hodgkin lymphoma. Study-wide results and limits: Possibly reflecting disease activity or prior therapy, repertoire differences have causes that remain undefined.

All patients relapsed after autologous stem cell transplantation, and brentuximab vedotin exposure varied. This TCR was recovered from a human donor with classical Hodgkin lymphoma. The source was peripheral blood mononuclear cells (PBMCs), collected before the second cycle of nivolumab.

CDR3 amino acids: CASSLGQGADGYTF. In nucleotides, the CDR3 is TGTGCCAGCAGCTTAGGACAGGGGGCCGATGGCTACACCTTC. The V call is TRBV7-9, the J call TRBJ1-2; 10 nucleotides agree with TRBD1. V lost 1 base to trimming and J lost 6 bases; unmatched junction nucleotides: 2. Germline loops: CDR1 SEHNR, CDR2 FQNEAQ (reference sequence). The CDR3 is made up of 14 amino acids.